This T cell receptor beta chain was captured by sequencing in a study of T cell responses to AZD1222 COVID-19 vaccine. Deletions cut 6 bases from V and 4 bases from J, with 12 bases between. The germline V gene has CDR1 LNHDA and CDR2 SQIVND (reference sequence). This CDR3 is 13 amino acids long. Overall study findings and caveats: Distributed over spike, vaccine-associated CD4 TCRs predominated at 160-218 and 743-854. Nearly half of spike-specific TCRs reportedly go after variant regions that carry no mutations. Mostly white British, mostly female donors; authors suggested clonal diversity may be underestimated. Baseline seropositives among AZD1222 recipients totaled only five to seven.

Sequencing was performed with immunoSEQ multiplex PCR; in TCRdb, only in-frame clones are kept and a portion is missing. The sample carries about 120,000 clones, around nine tenths recorded once. To note about this clone: Its cognate antigen is unknown.

The clonotype originates from an adult in good health. Sequenced material: peripheral blood, taken on day 0 of AZD1222 vaccination. The rearrangement uses TRBV19 and TRBJ1-1; tentative D call: TRBD1 (5 bases). CDR3 in amino acids: CASRGRSGTEAFF. The CDR3 DNA sequence: TGTGCCAGTAGGGGGCGTTCGGGCACTGAAGCTTTCTTT. Drawing the rest from reference TRBV19 and TRBJ1-1, the complete variable domain is DGGITQSPKYLFRKEGQNVTLSCEQNLNHDAMYWYRQDPGQGLRLIYYSQIVNDFQKGDIAEGYSVSREKKESFPLTVTSAQKNPTAFYLCASRGRSGTEAFFGQGTRLTVV.